This entry lists 14 T cell receptor beta chains sequenced from one sample in a study of blood T cells in healthy people across ages. Next came a second PCR, run for about 7 to 11 cycles, which used a sample-barcoded 5' primer along with a J-beta primer mix. One entry per CDR3 protein, called by TCRdb with MiXCR from the 5' RACE reads. The top ten clones hold about an eighth of a sample with approximately 900,000 distinct CDR3 sequences, around 48% of them seen once. Sequencing was done on a sample of blood. The receptors here all came from a man aged 25-45 years in good health.

This sequence joins TRBV24-1 and TRBJ2-1; possibly TRBD2 for D (5 bases). Germline CDR1 is KGHDR and CDR2 is SFDVKD. The V end lost 1 base, the J end lost 6 bases, and 6 bases lay between the germline ends. This CDR3 region has 13 residues. The CDR3 coding sequence is TGTGCCACCAGTGATTTCGGACTCAATGAGCAGTTCTTC. As protein: CATSDFGLNEQFF.

This clonotype was counted only a few times. This sequence joins TRBV10-3 and TRBJ1-2; the match to TRBD1 covers 7 bases. The CDR3 is 16 residues long. The ends lost 0 bases at V and 0 bases at J; junction bases unmatched: 4. The germline V gene encodes CDR1 ENHRY and CDR2 SYGVKD. In nucleotides, the CDR3 is TGTGCCATCAGTGAGTCCGGGACAGACTCTAACTATGGCTACACCTTC. Translated: CAISESGTDSNYGYTF.

This clonotype has ten or more counts. This chain uses TRBV10-3 with TRBJ2-7, with D possibly matching TRBD2 (6 bases). V dropped 6 bases and J dropped 4 bases, with 10 bases sitting between them. Germline values: CDR1 ENHRY, CDR2 SYGVKD. The CDR3 length is 12 residues. Here the CDR3 reads CAIRKEGYEQYF. The DNA for the CDR3 is TGTGCCATCAGAAAGGAGGGGTACGAGCAGTACTTC.

The CDR3 DNA sequence: TGTGCCAGCAGCCAAGAGGCGGTAACTGAAGCTTTCTTT. It encodes CASSQEAVTEAFF. This chain joins TRBV3-1 and TRBJ1-1, with D unresolved. V was trimmed by 0 bases and J by 5 bases, leaving 7 bases between them. The germline V gene has CDR1 LGHDT and CDR2 YNNKEL (reference sequence). This CDR3 contains 13 residues. Filled out from reference TRBV3-1 and TRBJ1-1, the complete variable domain reads DTAVSQTPKYLVTQMGNDKSIKCEQNLGHDTMYWYKQDSKKFLKIMFSYNNKELIINETVPNRFSPKSPDKAHLNLHINSLELGDSAVYFCASSQEAVTEAFFGQGTRLTVV.

This clonotype was seen a handful of times. The chain couples TRBV29-1 to TRBJ2-6, with 9 bases fitting TRBD1. The CDR3 extends over 18 amino acids. CDR1 is SQVTM, CDR2 ANQGSEA, per germline. Trimming removed 0 bases from V and 0 bases from J; junction bases left unmatched: 6. In DNA, the CDR3 is TGCAGCGTTGAAGAGTGGGACAGGGCTCGCTCTGGGGCCAACGTCCTGACTTTC. Protein product: CSVEEWDRARSGANVLTF.

The chain links TRBV5-1 to TRBJ1-2, with D possibly TRBD1 on 5 matching bases. Per germline, CDR1 SGHRS and CDR2 YFSETQ. This CDR3 has 14 residues. V was pared by 2 bases and J by 7 bases, with 15 bases between. CDR3 nucleotide sequence: TGCGCCAGCAGCTTAAGACAGTCGTACGGTGGCTACACCTTC. Its protein is CASSLRQSYGGYTF.

This chain joins TRBV6-1 and TRBJ1-5; D is unclear. The ends were cut back, 6 bases at V and 8 bases at J, with 20 bases in the middle. The CDR3 contains 15 residues. Germline V CDR1 and CDR2: MNHNS, SASEGT. The CDR3 region is CASSTQGGSLEPQHF. Here the CDR3 DNA reads TGTGCCAGCAGCACCCAAGGAGGGTCGTTGGAGCCCCAGCATTTT.

The genes are TRBV6-6 and TRBJ2-3; D assignment may be TRBD1 or TRBD2 (5 bases each). Deletions cut 2 bases from V and 4 bases from J, with 19 bases between. Germline V gives CDR1 MNHNY, CDR2 SVGAGI (reference sequence). This CDR3 has 17 amino acids. CDR3 sequence (DNA): TGTGCCAGCAGTTACACCGATTCGGGGTTAGGGGCAGATACGCAGTATTTT. It codes for CASSYTDSGLGADTQYF.

This clonotype was counted between two and nine times. The rearrangement joins TRBV4-3 to TRBJ2-3; 7 bases match TRBD2. The CDR3 has 17 amino acids. Germline V lookup: CDR1 LGHNA, CDR2 YSLEER. The V and J ends lost 0 bases and 4 bases, in that order; junction bases with no gene match: 10. The DNA for the CDR3 is TGCGCCAGCAGCCAAGATCGGGAGGTACGAAGGGCAGATACGCAGTATTTT. Its translation: CASSQDREVRRADTQYF.

Remarks on this clonotype: A much larger clone lies one base from this, so it may be a read error. The chain uses TRBV29-1 and TRBJ2-6, with 8 bases identical to TRBD1. Trimming cost V 8 bases and J 4 bases; bases outside gene matches: 7. This CDR3 is 14 amino acids long. Germline-derived CDR1 and CDR2 are SQVTM and ANQGSEA. CDR3 DNA sequence: TGCAGCAGCGGTCAGGGGGCAGGGGCCAACGTCCTGACTTTC. Protein sequence: CSSGQGAGANVLTF.

The rearrangement joins TRBV12-3 or TRBV12-4 to TRBJ2-1; 11 positions agree with TRBD2. This CDR3 region has 15 residues. Trimming took 4 bases from V and 8 from J; bases not matched to a gene: 7. The DNA of the CDR3 is TGTGCCAGCAGTTCGTCTAGCGGGGGGCTCGATGAGCAGTTCTTC. Translating gives CASSSSSGGLDEQFF.

The V and J genes are TRBV24-1 and TRBJ2-3, with TRBD1 matching over 7 bases. The V and J ends lost 2 bases and 4 bases, in that order; junction bases with no gene match: 14. The CDR3 consists of 18 residues. The V gene's germline CDR1 is KGHDR and CDR2 SFDVKD. CDR3 loop: CATSDSTPTGNVPDTQYF. The CDR3 nucleotides read TGTGCCACCAGTGATTCCACACCGACAGGGAACGTACCAGATACGCAGTATTTT.

This chain connects TRBV24-1 to TRBJ2-1, with D hard to call. This CDR3 has 15 residues. Germline V gives CDR1 KGHDR, CDR2 SFDVKD. The V gene lost 3 bases and the J gene lost 2 bases, with 10 bases spanning the gap. CDR3 coding DNA: TGTGCCACCAGTGATAGGGCTCCCCCCTACAATGAGCAGTTCTTC. Translating it yields CATSDRAPPYNEQFF.

This clonotype showed up just a few times. The V gene is TRBV29-1, the J gene TRBJ1-2, with 7 bases that match TRBD1. Trimming at V came to 5 bases and at J to 3 bases, leaving 9 bases not matched to a gene. The CDR3 sequence is 14 residues long. Germline V gene lookup returns CDR1 SQVTM and CDR2 ANQGSEA. CDR3 nucleotide sequence: TGCAGCGTTAGGACAGGATTGGCTCACTATGGCTACACCTTC. This encodes CSVRTGLAHYGYTF.